This is a list of T cell receptor beta chains from one sample in a study of blood T cell repertoires in COVID-19. TCRdb's copy holds only in-frame clones and misses some; the assay was immunoSEQ multiplex PCR. The data show over 200,000 clones, approximately 82% seen once. Input material: peripheral blood. All receptors come from a woman in her thirties or forties with acute or convalescent COVID-19. Each CDR3 is given with its conserved first and last residue. The D gene is left open where the match is weak. Clone size, where shown, is once, few, many, or a class for clones that have expanded.

V gene	D gene	clone size	J gene	CDR3 protein	CDR3 DNA
TRBV9	-	-	TRBJ1-5	CASSVGIGSQPQHF	TGTGCCAGCAGCGTAGGAATAGGGAGTCAGCCCCAGCATTTT
TRBV5-1	TRBD2	-	TRBJ2-1	CASSRGLAAYNEQFF	TGCGCCAGCAGCCGAGGACTAGCAGCCTACAATGAGCAGTTCTTC
TRBV10-3	-	-	TRBJ2-1	CASARDNEQFF	TGTGCCTCGGCTAGAGACAATGAGCAGTTCTTC
TRBV29-1	TRBD2	-	TRBJ2-3	CSVGWGGRVTDTQYF	TGCAGCGTTGGATGGGGCGGGAGGGTGACAGATACGCAGTATTTT
TRBV24-1	-	once	TRBJ2-5	CATSGGGNQETQYF	TGTGCCACCAGTGGAGGAGGGAACCAAGAGACCCAGTACTTC
TRBV2	TRBD2	-	TRBJ2-3	CASSEGASGRGSPDTQYF	TGTGCCAGCAGTGAGGGGGCTAGCGGGAGGGGAAGCCCAGATACGCAGTATTTT
TRBV5-5	-	-	TRBJ1-1	CASSLEGRKTEAFF	TGTGCCAGCAGCTTGGAAGGGAGGAAGACTGAAGCTTTCTTT
TRBV5-1	TRBD2	-	TRBJ2-2	CASSPPTSGGRTGELFF	TGCGCCAGCAGCCCGCCAACTAGCGGGGGGCGGACCGGGGAGCTGTTTTTT
TRBV10-3	TRBD2	-	TRBJ2-7	CAISRSGSGYEQYF	TGTGCCATCAGTAGGAGCGGGAGTGGCTACGAGCAGTACTTC
TRBV29-1	-	-	TRBJ1-1	CSVRGPNTEAFF	TGCAGCGTTCGAGGGCCCAACACTGAAGCTTTCTTT
TRBV6-5	TRBD1	-	TRBJ1-1	CASTGTVGTEAFF	TGTGCCAGCACCGGGACAGTGGGCACTGAAGCTTTCTTT
TRBV27	-	-	TRBJ1-1	CASTAGMGIGEAFF	TGTGCCAGCACGGCAGGGATGGGAATAGGTGAAGCTTTCTTT
TRBV19	TRBD1	-	TRBJ1-2	CASSIGNPQGYHDGYTF	TGTGCCAGTAGTATAGGAAACCCACAGGGGTATCACGATGGCTACACCTTC
TRBV11-1	-	few	TRBJ2-7	CASSPRSGTYEQYF	TGTGCCAGCAGCCCTCGTTCAGGGACCTACGAGCAGTACTTC
TRBV9	TRBD1	-	TRBJ1-2	CASRWAGGYGYTF	TGTGCCAGCAGGTGGGCAGGGGGCTATGGCTACACCTTC
TRBV30	-	-	TRBJ2-1	CAWSDPAGQYNEQFF	TGTGCCTGGAGTGATCCGGCGGGACAGTACAATGAGCAGTTCTTC
TRBV18	-	-	TRBJ1-2	CASSPAPLGDYGYTF	TGTGCCAGCTCACCAGCCCCCCTCGGGGACTATGGCTACACCTTC
TRBV5-6	TRBD1	-	TRBJ1-1	CASSSTGYTEAFF	TGTGCCAGCAGCTCGACAGGGTACACTGAAGCTTTCTTT
TRBV19	TRBD1	once	TRBJ2-7	CASSMGPGQGIYEQYF	TGTGCCAGTAGTATGGGACCGGGACAGGGGATCTACGAGCAGTACTTC
TRBV28	TRBD2	-	TRBJ2-3	CASETEYTGTSGIADTQYF	TGTGCCAGCGAGACAGAGTATACCGGGACTAGCGGGATAGCAGATACGCAGTATTTT
TRBV18	-	-	TRBJ1-2	CASSPYDSHYGYTF	TGTGCCAGCTCACCGTATGACAGCCACTATGGCTACACCTTC
TRBV27	-	-	TRBJ2-1	CASKGPSSYNEQFF	TGTGCCAGCAAGGGGCCTAGCTCCTACAATGAGCAGTTCTTC
TRBV30	-	once	TRBJ2-1	CAGWTPRGYNEQFF	TGTGCCGGATGGACACCCCGAGGCTACAATGAGCAGTTCTTC
TRBV10-2	-	many	TRBJ1-1	CAITSGWMNTEAFF	TGCGCCATCACATCCGGGTGGATGAACACTGAAGCTTTCTTT
TRBV6-5	TRBD2	-	TRBJ2-1	CATRLAGSDEQFF	TGTGCCACTCGACTAGCGGGATCGGATGAGCAGTTCTTC
TRBV19	-	-	TRBJ2-2	CASRQGWDTGELFF	TGTGCCAGTAGACAGGGATGGGACACCGGGGAGCTGTTTTTT
TRBV4-1	TRBD1	-	TRBJ2-7	CASSQDDRGVYEQYF	TGCGCCAGCAGCCAAGATGACAGGGGTGTCTACGAGCAGTACTTC
TRBV7-8	TRBD2	-	TRBJ2-1	CASSYQREGWNEQFF	TGTGCCAGCAGCTACCAGCGGGAGGGGTGGAATGAGCAGTTCTTC
TRBV5-1	TRBD1	-	TRBJ1-1	CASSAGTGLMNTEAFF	TGCGCCAGCAGCGCCGGGACAGGACTCATGAACACTGAAGCTTTCTTT
TRBV9	-	-	TRBJ2-7	CASSVGSGTYEQYF	TGTGCCAGCAGCGTAGGTTCAGGGACCTACGAGCAGTACTTC
TRBV7-8	-	-	TRBJ2-5	CASSLAGVQETQYF	TGTGCCAGCAGCTTAGCCGGAGTTCAAGAGACCCAGTACTTC
TRBV7-9	-	-	TRBJ2-1	CASSLAGVEQFF	TGTGCCAGCAGCTTAGCAGGGGTTGAGCAGTTCTTC
TRBV21-1	-	few	TRBJ2-1	CASSIGIAGLGEQFF	TGTGCCAGCAGCATCGGGATAGCTGGGTTGGGTGAGCAGTTCTTC
TRBV6-2/TRBV6-3	-	-	TRBJ1-2	CASSSQGVGGVYGYTF	TGTGCCAGCAGTTCACAGGGTGTTGGGGGCGTGTATGGCTACACCTTC
TRBV5-1	-	few	TRBJ2-3	CASSFQGRDTDTQYF	TGCGCCAGCAGCTTTCAGGGTAGGGACACAGATACGCAGTATTTT
TRBV7-2	-	few	TRBJ1-4	CASSRRISTNEKLFF	TGTGCCAGCAGCCGCAGGATTTCAACTAATGAAAAACTGTTTTTT
TRBV29-1	-	once	TRBJ2-7	CSVETGYEQYF	TGCAGCGTTGAGACGGGTTACGAGCAGTACTTC
TRBV30	-	-	TRBJ1-1	CAWSAGLKNTEAFF	TGTGCCTGGAGCGCAGGGCTTAAGAACACTGAAGCTTTCTTT
TRBV24-1	-	-	TRBJ2-7	CATSEGRRDGVYEQYF	TGTGCCACCAGTGAGGGTCGGCGGGACGGGGTCTACGAGCAGTACTTC
TRBV15	-	-	TRBJ2-5	CATSSREQETQYF	TGTGCCACCAGCAGCCGGGAGCAAGAGACCCAGTACTTC
TRBV3-1/TRBV3-2	-	-	TRBJ2-7	CASSQSLAGKSYEQYF	TGTGCCAGCAGCCAATCCCTGGCCGGGAAGTCCTACGAGCAGTACTTC
TRBV11-2	-	-	TRBJ2-5	CASSLGLWETQYF	TGTGCCAGCAGCTTGGGACTCTGGGAGACCCAGTACTTC
TRBV6-1	-	-	TRBJ2-4	CASSEGGLAKNIQYF	TGTGCCAGCAGTGAAGGCGGTCTAGCCAAAAACATTCAGTACTTC
TRBV2	-	-	TRBJ1-2	CASVGARGYGYTF	TGTGCCAGCGTCGGGGCGCGGGGCTATGGCTACACCTTC
TRBV24-1	TRBD1	-	TRBJ2-5	CATSDIGTGEETQYF	TGTGCCACCAGTGATATCGGGACAGGGGAAGAGACCCAGTACTTC
TRBV12-3/TRBV12-4	-	-	TRBJ2-5	CASSSGSVVTQYF	TGTGCCAGCAGTTCGGGATCGGTTGTGACCCAGTACTTC
TRBV30	TRBD2	-	TRBJ2-3	CAWTERGAQYF	TGTGCCTGGACGGAGCGGGGGGCGCAGTATTTT
TRBV29-1	TRBD1	-	TRBJ1-2	CSVDAGGYGYTF	TGCAGCGTTGATGCAGGGGGATATGGCTACACCTTC
TRBV27	TRBD1	-	TRBJ1-2	CASRKQGASEGYTF	TGTGCCAGCAGGAAACAGGGGGCGAGCGAAGGCTACACCTTC
TRBV7-9	TRBD2	-	TRBJ2-7	CASSLALSGTHEQYF	TGTGCCAGCAGCTTAGCGCTTAGCGGGACCCACGAGCAGTACTTC
TRBV7-2	TRBD2	-	TRBJ2-3	CASSLGRGGDTDTQYF	TGTGCCAGCAGCTTAGGACGGGGGGGCGACACAGATACGCAGTATTTT
TRBV18	TRBD2	-	TRBJ2-3	CASSPPGTSGRTDTQYF	TGTGCCAGCTCACCACCAGGGACTAGCGGGAGAACAGATACGCAGTATTTT
TRBV27	-	-	TRBJ2-7	CASSFNRAGYEQYF	TGTGCCAGCAGTTTCAACAGGGCGGGCTACGAGCAGTACTTC
TRBV19	TRBD1	-	TRBJ1-4	CASSSADRGLIETNEKLFF	TGTGCCAGTAGTTCGGCGGACAGGGGGCTTATTGAAACTAATGAAAAACTGTTTTTT
TRBV10-2	-	once	TRBJ1-1	CASRWAGETEAFF	TGCGCCAGCAGGTGGGCAGGGGAGACTGAAGCTTTCTTT